Presented here are 20 T cell receptor beta chains from one specimen sequenced in a study of CD8+ T cells in alopecia areata (dated by TCRdb to the late 2010s). Receptor amplification or capture employed the immunoSEQ multiplex PCR assay. RNA was extracted from all samples and reverse transcribed into cDNA, which served as template for TCR sequencing. TCRdb obtained this table from immuneACCESS and retained in-frame rearrangements with V and J assigned. These tables miss some clones; where compared with another copy, unresolved V genes account for less than half of the shortfall, and the remainder is unexplained. The sample yields fewer than 250,000 clones; roughly 57% were counted once. The leading ten clones occupy 0.4% to 0.55% of the sample. In the paper's terms, the time point label means: baseline before oral tofacitinib. Material: CD4+ T cells sorted from blood, obtained at week 0. The origin of the receptors is a human donor with alopecia areata.

About this clone itself: Other DNA variants within this sample encode the same CDR3. J is TRBJ2-3 and V is TRBV7-2; 11 bases are shared with TRBD2. Germline V gene lookup returns CDR1 SGHTA and CDR2 FQGNSA. The CDR3 is 16 residues long. The trim removed 1 base at V and 1 base at J, leaving 1 base unmatched. CDR3 in amino acids: CASSLGLAGRTDTQYF. In nucleotides, the CDR3 is TGTGCCAGCAGCTTAGGACTAGCGGGGCGCACAGATACGCAGTATTTT.

The chain combines TRBV5-1 with TRBJ1-4; perhaps TRBD1 as D (5 bases). CDR3 length equals 17 residues. V lost 2 bases to trimming and J lost 0 bases, with 14 bases between them. In germline, CDR1 is SGHRS, CDR2 YFSETQ. CDR3 residues: CASSLTRAGATNEKLFF. CDR3 sequence (DNA): TGCGCCAGCAGCTTAACCAGGGCGGGTGCAACTAATGAAAAACTGTTTTTT.

With respect to this clone: Other DNA sequences in this sample translate to the same CDR3. V is TRBV6-5 and J is TRBJ2-7; 10 bases fit TRBD1. The CDR3 runs to 12 residues. Trimming at V came to 6 bases and at J to 4 bases, leaving 0 bases not matched to a gene. Germline V gives CDR1 MNHEY, CDR2 SVGAGI. The CDR3 region is CASRGQGYEQYF. CDR3 coding DNA: TGTGCCAGCAGGGGACAGGGGTACGAGCAGTACTTC.

This rearrangement joins TRBV14 to TRBJ2-5; no firm D call. Deletions cut 1 base from V and 5 bases from J, with 2 bases between. This CDR3 spans 11 amino acids. The germline CDR1 and CDR2 sequences are SGHDN and FVKESK. This CDR3 reads CASSQAETQYF. The DNA for the CDR3 is TGTGCCAGCAGCCAAGCGGAGACCCAGTACTTC.

The rearrangement uses TRBV30 and TRBJ1-5; 7 bases agree with TRBD1. In germline, CDR1 is GTSNPN, CDR2 SVGIG (reference sequence). The CDR3 is made up of 14 amino acids. V shed 2 bases, J shed 3 bases, and the junction held 4 bases outside the gene matches. The CDR3 loop is CAWSPGQLNQPQHF. CDR3 coding DNA: TGTGCCTGGAGTCCGGGACAGCTCAATCAGCCCCAGCATTTT.

This clone has only a few counts. The chain carries TRBV7-6 and TRBJ2-7; D possibly matches TRBD1 or TRBD2 (6 bases each). Germline V gives CDR1 SGHVS, CDR2 FNYEAQ. V was cut by 3 bases and J by 0 bases, with 15 bases left in between. The CDR3 has 16 residues. CDR3 sequence: CASSLGGRTGSYEQYF. The CDR3, as DNA: TGTGCCAGCAGCTTGGGGGGCAGGACGGGCTCCTACGAGCAGTACTTC.

This sequence joins TRBV27 and TRBJ2-3; TRBD1 might be the D (6 bases). With 5 bases removed from V and 0 bases from J, the gap between germline ends came to 15 bases. This CDR3 is 16 amino acids long. Germline CDR1 reads MNHEY; CDR2 reads SMNVEV (reference sequence). The CDR3 DNA sequence: TGTGCCAGCAGTCGAACCGGGACACTAAGCACAGATACGCAGTATTTT. Its translation: CASSRTGTLSTDTQYF.

This clone was counted between two and nine times. The chain carries TRBV19 and TRBJ2-1; 9 bases line up with TRBD2. The CDR3 spans 14 residues. Germline loops: CDR1 LNHDA, CDR2 SQIVND (reference sequence). With V trimmed by 4 bases and J by 9 bases, 7 bases remained unmatched. CDR3: CASSRASGEGEQFF. CDR3 DNA sequence: TGTGCCAGTAGTAGAGCTAGCGGGGAAGGTGAGCAGTTCTTC.

This clone was found a few times. At the DNA level, this CDR3 is encoded by other sequences in the same sample as well. CDR3 DNA: TGCGCCAGCAGCCCGGGACAGAGTAACATTCAGTACTTC. Amino acids: CASSPGQSNIQYF. The rearrangement uses TRBV5-1 and TRBJ2-4, with TRBD1 matching over 7 bases. With 4 bases clipped from V and 7 bases from J, the junction kept 5 bases outside the gene matches. Germline V CDR1 and CDR2: SGHRS, YFSETQ. The CDR3 runs 13 residues.

The chain is built from TRBV30 and TRBJ2-7; 7 bases are shared with TRBD1. CDR1 is GTSNPN and CDR2 is SVGIG in the germline V gene (reference sequence). Losses at the gene ends were 4 bases for V and 6 bases for J; bases not matched to a gene: 12. The CDR3 runs to 14 residues. The CDR3 region has the DNA TGTGCCTGGAAAGAAGGGGGCTTCCGTGTCGAGCAGTACTTC. Protein product: CAWKEGGFRVEQYF. The complete variable domain, with remaining parts taken from reference TRBV30 and TRBJ2-7, reads SQTIHQWPATLVQPVGSPLSLECTVEGTSNPNLYWYRQAAGRGLQLLFYSVGIGQISSEVPQNLSASRPQDRQFILSSKKLLLSDSGFYLCAWKEGGFRVEQYFGPGTRLTVT.

As for this clone: One junction end does not reproduce the germline sequence, and a read error may be involved. The rearrangement links TRBV5-1 to TRBJ1-1; D not resolved. This CDR3 has 15 residues. Germline CDR1 reads SGHRS; CDR2 reads YFSETQ. Here the CDR3 reads CASCLVGGLNTEAFF. The CDR3 DNA is TGCGCCAGCTGCTTAGTTGGAGGGTTGAACACTGAAGCTTTCTTT.

The rearrangement joins TRBV9 to TRBJ2-7; 7 bases are a match to TRBD2. The V segment lost 2 bases and the J segment 7 bases; nucleotides outside the gene matches: 12. The CDR3 is made up of 15 amino acids. Germline V lookup: CDR1 SGDLS, CDR2 YYNGEE. The chain's CDR3 is CASSVGGTTRGEQYF. The CDR3, as DNA: TGTGCCAGCAGCGTGGGTGGGACTACACGTGGAGAGCAGTACTTC.

This chain joins TRBV7-6 and TRBJ2-2; the D is unclear. Looked up from germline, CDR1 is SGHVS and CDR2 is FNYEAQ. The CDR3 contains 13 residues. V gave up 4 bases and J gave up 5 bases, with 8 bases separating them. DNA for the CDR3: TGTGCCAGCAGCTCTAGGGTTACCGGGGAGCTGTTTTTT. It is translated as CASSSRVTGELFF.

The gene calls are TRBV29-1 and TRBJ2-7, with unresolved D. Germline-derived CDR1 and CDR2 are SQVTM and ANQGSEA. The CDR3 is 11 residues long. V lost 4 bases to trimming and J lost 3 bases, with 7 bases between them. The CDR3 DNA reads TGCAGCGTTGTGGTACTCTACGAGCAGTACTTC. It translates to CSVVVLYEQYF.

This clone has just a few counts. The chain uses TRBV16 and TRBJ1-2, with unresolved D. CDR1 and CDR2 (germline): KGHSY, FQNENV. The V gene lost 2 bases and the J gene lost 2 bases, with 3 bases spanning the gap. The CDR3 totals 12 residues. DNA for the CDR3: TGTGCCAGCAGCCAAGGGAACTATGGCTACACCTTC. Translation gives CASSQGNYGYTF.

In its sample, this clone was seen once. The V gene is TRBV5-1, the J gene TRBJ2-1; D may correspond to TRBD1 or TRBD2 (5 bases each). V was trimmed by 4 bases and J by 0 bases, leaving 5 bases between them. Germline V lookup: CDR1 SGHRS, CDR2 YFSETQ. This CDR3 contains 13 residues. The CDR3, as DNA: TGCGCCAGCAGCGGGGGCTCCTACAATGAGCAGTTCTTC. This sequence encodes CASSGGSYNEQFF.

This rearrangement joins TRBV6-5 to TRBJ1-2; D unresolved. This CDR3 comprises 13 residues. The V end lost 3 bases, the J end lost 7 bases, and 12 bases lay between the germline ends. The germline gives CDR1 MNHEY, CDR2 SVGAGI. The CDR3 here is CASSYEGIVGYTF. The CDR3 DNA follows: TGTGCCAGCAGTTATGAAGGGATTGTTGGCTACACCTTC.

This clone appeared a few times. This CDR3 reads CASSVASGLNTEAFF. The CDR3 bases are TGTGCCAGCAGCGTAGCTTCAGGCCTGAACACTGAAGCTTTCTTT. The V call is TRBV9, the J call TRBJ1-1; D gene uncertain. Trimming cost V 0 bases and J 0 bases, with 9 bases left between them. The CDR3 length is 15 residues. Germline CDR1 is SGDLS and CDR2 is YYNGEE. Combining the CDR3 with reference TRBV9 and TRBJ1-1 gives the whole variable domain DSGVTQTPKHLITATGQRVTLRCSPRSGDLSVYWYQQSLDQGLQFLIQYYNGEERAKGNILERFSAQQFPDLHSELNLSSLELGDSALYFCASSVASGLNTEAFFGQGTRLTVV.

The chain combines TRBV4-1 with TRBJ2-7; perhaps D is TRBD1 or TRBD2 (6 bases each). Trimming cost V 1 base and J 5 bases, with 12 bases left between them. CDR1 is MGHRA, CDR2 YSYEKL, per germline. CDR3 length: 14 amino acids. This chain's CDR3 is CASSQVGGKHEQYF. In nucleotides, the CDR3 is TGCGCCAGCAGCCAAGTGGGGGGCAAACACGAGCAGTACTTC.

This chain links TRBV18 with TRBJ1-6; 10 nucleotides align to TRBD1. J lost 9 bases, V lost 2 bases, and 13 bases had no gene match. CDR3 length equals 18 residues. Germline CDR1 KGHSH, CDR2 LQKENI. CDR3 loop: CASSPSNPGGTGVSPLHF. As DNA, the CDR3 is TGTGCCAGCTCACCAAGCAATCCAGGGGGGACAGGGGTTTCACCCCTCCACTTT.